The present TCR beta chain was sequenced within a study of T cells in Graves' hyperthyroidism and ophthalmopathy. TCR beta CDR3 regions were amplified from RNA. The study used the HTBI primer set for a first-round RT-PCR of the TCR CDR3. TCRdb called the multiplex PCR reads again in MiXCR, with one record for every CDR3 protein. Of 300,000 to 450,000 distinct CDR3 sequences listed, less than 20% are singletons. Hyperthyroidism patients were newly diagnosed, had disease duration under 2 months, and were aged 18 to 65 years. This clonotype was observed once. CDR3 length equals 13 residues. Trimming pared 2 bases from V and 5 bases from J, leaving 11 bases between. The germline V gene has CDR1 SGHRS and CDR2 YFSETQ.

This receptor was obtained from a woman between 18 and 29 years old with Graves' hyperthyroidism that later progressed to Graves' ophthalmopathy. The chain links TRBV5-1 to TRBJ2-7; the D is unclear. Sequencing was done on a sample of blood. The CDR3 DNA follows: TGCGCCAGCAGCTTCCCTTCGGGCCACGAGCAGTACTTC. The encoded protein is CASSFPSGHEQYF.